The subject of this entry is one T cell receptor beta chain. Its antigen is still unknown. The data are from a study of vaccination and CD4 T cells after COVID-19. V lost 6 bases and J lost 6, with 15 bases in between. The CDR3 is made up of 14 amino acids. From germline, CDR1 is MNHEY and CDR2 SVGEGT. The treatment: roughly ten-day PBMC culture with coronavirus spike peptide pools or control peptides (ViraFEST assay). Cultured CD4+ T cell DNA was sequenced using the Oncomine TCR Beta short-read assay. TCRdb re-analysed the PCR reads in MiXCR, keeping a single row per CDR3 protein. The sample includes 10,000 or so distinct CDR3 sequences, 60% to 70% of them seen just once.

The sequence derives from a human donor who had recovered from COVID-19. The chain recombines TRBV6-2 or TRBV6-3 with TRBJ1-5; possible D gene TRBD1, 5 bases. The sample comprised CD4+ T cells from blood, cultured in vitro. CDR3 in DNA: TGTGCCAGCAGATCCGACAGTTTATTTCAGCCCCAGCATTTT. Its protein product is CASRSDSLFQPQHF.